This T cell receptor (beta chain) was found in a study of cytomegalovirus exposure and HLA in healthy donors. 13 Jbeta primers and 60 Vbeta primers were used for the PCR. Some clones are missing from TCRdb's copy, which holds only in-frame ones; the method was immunoSEQ multiplex PCR. Of 95,000 to 150,000 clones in the sample, about 76% were seen once. V lost 7 bases and J lost 2, with 11 bases in between. Germline V gives CDR1 SNHLY, CDR2 FYNNEI. This CDR3 has 13 amino acids. Source material: PBMCs. The sequence came from a man aged 60-69 years in good health and CMV-seropositive. This sequence joins TRBV2 and TRBJ2-5; D is unresolved. CDR3 loop: CASTLAQQETQYF. The CDR3 region has the DNA TGTGCCAGCACCCTCGCCCAGCAAGAGACCCAGTACTTC.